This T cell receptor (beta chain) is drawn from a study of T cell responses to AZD1222 COVID-19 vaccine. The repertoire was sequenced with immunoSEQ multiplex PCR; TCRdb's copy has only in-frame clones and lacks some. The table includes around 200,000 clones, about 93% detected once. Between the trimmed V and J ends, which lost 3 bases and 0 bases, there was a span of 15 bases. This CDR3 spans 17 amino acids. Germline CDR1 and CDR2: KGHSH and LQKENI. The chain has TRBV18 and TRBJ1-5, with D maybe TRBD1 (6 bases). This specimen was peripheral blood, taken 28 days after the second dose of the MenACWY control vaccine. The clonotype originates from an adult who received the MenACWY meningococcal vaccine as a control. CDR3 nucleotides: TGTGCCAGCTCACCCGCGGACAGCCGTTATAGCAATCAGCCCCAGCATTTT. Its protein is CASSPADSRYSNQPQHF.